This T cell receptor beta chain was sequenced for a study of blood T cells in healthy people across ages. Study findings and constraints: With age, beta diversity per million T cells declined roughly linearly, significantly by roughly 40.

Whenever a sample was processed, at least 7 million PBMCs were isolated. The germline V and J ends were trimmed by 1 base and 2 bases, with 15 bases remaining between them. Germline V gene lookup returns CDR1 LNHNV and CDR2 YYDKDF (reference sequence). This CDR3 spans 16 amino acids. It was with a sample-barcoded 5' primer and a J-beta primer mix that a second PCR of about 6 to 12 cycles was run. In TCRdb, the 5' RACE reads were re-called with MiXCR into one record per CDR3 protein. The table records roughly 2 million distinct CDR3 sequences, roughly 52% of them present only once. Concerning this clonotype itself: Its antigen remains unknown.

Sequencing was carried out using blood. The chain recombines TRBV15 with TRBJ2-7; tentatively, D is TRBD1 or TRBD2 (5 bases each). The sequence came from a woman aged 40 to 50 in good health. The CDR3 DNA sequence: TGTGCCACCAGCAGAGCGGGGACGTCGAGTACCTACGAGCAGTACTTC. Translated, it gives CATSRAGTSSTYEQYF.